This TCR beta chain was captured in a study of blood T cells in healthy people across ages. This clonotype was observed many times. Together with a sample-barcoded 5' primer, a J-beta primer mix was included in a second PCR lasting about 6 to 11 cycles. One entry per CDR3 protein results from TCRdb running MiXCR on the 5' RACE reads. This sample has about 1.7 million distinct CDR3 sequences, with approximately 28% found just once. Germline V gene data show CDR1 as MGHRA and CDR2 as YSYEKL. V shed 0 bases and J shed 4 bases, with 15 bases lying between them. The CDR3 covers 16 residues. This TCR was sampled from a woman aged 30 to 39 in good health. Sample: blood. V usage is TRBV4-1 and J usage is TRBJ1-2, with D perhaps TRBD1 (5 bases). Written as DNA, the CDR3 is TGCGCCAGCAGCCAAGACCAAAACAGGAAGATCTATGGCTACACCTTC. Translated: CASSQDQNRKIYGYTF.